Listed below are T cell receptor beta chains from one sample, sequenced in a study of T cell repertoires in cytomegalovirus infection. TCRdb reprocessed the reads with MiXCR, giving one entry per CDR3 protein. The sample holds some 150,000 distinct CDR3 sequences, around 24% seen once. The material sequenced was PBMCs. All receptors come from a human donor in good health (CMV status not recorded). Some clones in this sample may be carry-over from other donors' samples. The CDR3 runs from the conserved cysteine through the conserved F or W. A D gene is named only where the DNA matches it firmly. Where a row states a size, it is once, few, many or the class of an expanded clone; other rows omit it.

d_call | j_call | v_call | clone_size | cdr3_nt | cdr3_aa
NA | TRBJ1-1 | TRBV12-3/TRBV12-4 | NA | TGTGCCAGCACCGCGGGACACCTTGAAGCTTTCTTT | CASTAGHLEAFF
TRBD1 | TRBJ2-1 | TRBV29-1 | NA | TGCAGCGTTGAGGGGGGACAGGGTCCTCTCAATGAGCAGTTCTTC | CSVEGGQGPLNEQFF
TRBD2 | TRBJ2-1 | TRBV7-3 | many | TGTGCCAGCAGTCCCTCTAGCGGGAGGCTTTACAATGAGCAGTTCTTC | CASSPSSGRLYNEQFF
TRBD2 | TRBJ2-7 | TRBV7-6 | many | TGTGCCAGCAGTTCAGCGGGAGCTTACGAGCAGTACTTC | CASSSAGAYEQYF
NA | TRBJ2-3 | TRBV20-1 | NA | TGCAGTGCTAGACGACCAACTAGCACAGATACGCAGTATTTT | CSARRPTSTDTQYF
NA | TRBJ2-5 | TRBV7-8 | many | TGTGCCAGCAGCTTACCCCTTATCGGTGCGGGCCAAGAGACCCAGTACTTC | CASSLPLIGAGQETQYF
NA | TRBJ2-1 | TRBV6-1 | NA | TGTGCCAGCGGGGTGAGCAATGAGCAGTTCTTC | CASGVSNEQFF
NA | TRBJ1-1 | TRBV6-5 | NA | TGTGCCAGCAGACGAACCGGGACAGAAGCTTTCTTT | CASRRTGTEAFF
NA | TRBJ1-2 | TRBV6-1 | many | TGTGCCAGCAGAGCAGGGAACTATGGCTACACCTTC | CASRAGNYGYTF
NA | TRBJ1-5 | TRBV28 | few | TGTGCCAGCGGGCAGGGAGGAGGTCGCAATCAGCCCCAGCATTTT | CASGQGGGRNQPQHF
TRBD1 | TRBJ2-1 | TRBV7-2 | many | TGTGCCAGCAGCTCTCCAGGGGGCAGAGCGAGCAGAACCTACAATGAGCAGTTCTTC | CASSSPGGRASRTYNEQFF
NA | TRBJ2-3 | TRBV7-8 | many | TGTGCCAGCAGCTTAGCGGGGGCGATCACAGATACGCAGTATTTT | CASSLAGAITDTQYF
NA | TRBJ2-5 | TRBV7-8 | NA | TGTGCCAGCAGGCCTACCGCGAACCTCGGAGAGACCCAGTACTTC | CASRPTANLGETQYF
NA | TRBJ1-1 | TRBV6-2/TRBV6-3 | NA | TGTGCCAGCGTACAACAGGGACGGAAAACTGAAGCTTTCTTT | CASVQQGRKTEAFF
NA | TRBJ1-4 | TRBV7-8 | many | TGTGCCAGCAGCTTAGCCCAGGGTAGATATGAAAAACTGTTTTTT | CASSLAQGRYEKLFF
NA | TRBJ2-2 | TRBV7-2 | many | TGTGCCAGCAGCTTACGGAGGCACGGGGAGCTGTTTTTT | CASSLRRHGELFF
NA | TRBJ1-2 | TRBV19 | NA | TGTGCCAGTAAAGTTCGTATCGGGGACACCCATAACTATGGCTACACCTTC | CASKVRIGDTHNYGYTF
NA | TRBJ1-2 | TRBV7-9 | few | TGTGCCAGCAGCTTAGACAGGGCATCTAACTATGGCTACACCTTC | CASSLDRASNYGYTF
NA | TRBJ1-5 | TRBV18 | NA | TGTGCCAGCTCAAAAGGACTGAATAGCAATCAGCCCCAGCATTTT | CASSKGLNSNQPQHF
NA | TRBJ1-1 | TRBV12-5 | few | TGTGCTAGTGGTTTGAGCCCCGGGACGGTGAACACTGAAGCTTTCTTT | CASGLSPGTVNTEAFF
NA | TRBJ2-2 | TRBV27 | few | TGTGCCAGCAGTTCTATCAGCCCCCAGGGCCCCGGGGAGCTGTTTTTT | CASSSISPQGPGELFF
NA | TRBJ2-5 | TRBV12-3/TRBV12-4 | NA | TGTGCCAGCAGTTTAACCAGCGTCCAAGAGACCCAGTACTTC | CASSLTSVQETQYF
TRBD2 | TRBJ2-2 | TRBV6-1 | NA | TGTGCCAGCACCCGAGTGCTGGGGGGGACCGGGGAGCTGTTTTTT | CASTRVLGGTGELFF
TRBD1 | TRBJ1-5 | TRBV12-3/TRBV12-4 | NA | TGTGCCAGCAAGCGGAATACGGTGACAGGGGCTAGCAATCAGCCCCAGCATTTT | CASKRNTVTGASNQPQHF
TRBD2 | TRBJ2-1 | TRBV29-1 | many | TGCAGCGTTGCCGGACTAGCGTCCTACAATGAGCAGTTCTTC | CSVAGLASYNEQFF
NA | TRBJ2-7 | TRBV7-2 | many | TGTGCCAGCAGCTTAGGAGGACAGCTACCCTACGAGCAGTACTTC | CASSLGGQLPYEQYF
TRBD1 | TRBJ2-3 | TRBV7-2 | many | TGTGCCAGCAGCTGGACAGGAGCTAGCACAGATACGCAGTATTTT | CASSWTGASTDTQYF
NA | TRBJ1-5 | TRBV19 | NA | TGTGCCAGTAGTATGGAGTATCAGCCCCAGCATTTT | CASSMEYQPQHF
NA | TRBJ1-5 | TRBV7-2 | many | TGTGCCAGCAGCTTAGAGGGACTCCTTAGCAATCAGCCCCAGCATTTT | CASSLEGLLSNQPQHF
NA | TRBJ2-3 | TRBV12-5 | NA | TGTGCTAGTGGTTTGACGGCCTCATCGCAGTATTTT | CASGLTASSQYF
NA | TRBJ2-2 | TRBV20-1 | NA | TGCAGTGCTAGAGACACTTTTGGCGCTCCGAACACCGGGGAGCTGTTTTTT | CSARDTFGAPNTGELFF
NA | TRBJ1-1 | TRBV7-9 | NA | TGTGCCAGCAACCCCGACTTAACTACCTCTGAAGCTTTCTTT | CASNPDLTTSEAFF
TRBD1 | TRBJ2-3 | TRBV4-1 | NA | TGCGCCAGCAGCCAATTAATTCCGGGACAGGGGAACACAGAGACGCAGTATTTT | CASSQLIPGQGNTETQYF
TRBD2 | TRBJ2-7 | TRBV7-9 | NA | TGTGCCAGCAGCTTGGCGGGAGGGCCCCACGAGCAGTACTTC | CASSLAGGPHEQYF
NA | TRBJ2-7 | TRBV5-4 | NA | TGTGCCAGCAGCTCCGATTCCGAGCAGTACTTC | CASSSDSEQYF
NA | TRBJ2-3 | TRBV6-5 | few | TGTGCCAGCAACAAGGACGGTACTAGCACAGATACGCAGTATTTT | CASNKDGTSTDTQYF
NA | TRBJ1-2 | TRBV13 | NA | TGTGCCAGCACCCGGCTAGCGGAACTCTATGGCTACACCTTC | CASTRLAELYGYTF
TRBD1 | TRBJ2-5 | TRBV6-6 | NA | TGTGCCAGCAGTTGGGACAGTACACAAGAGACCCAGTACTTC | CASSWDSTQETQYF
TRBD1 | TRBJ2-7 | TRBV6-2/TRBV6-3 | NA | TGTGCCAGCAGTTACGGGGCAGGGGGCGCGGCGGGCTACGAGCAGTACTTC | CASSYGAGGAAGYEQYF
TRBD2 | TRBJ2-5 | TRBV5-1 | few | TGCGCCAGCAGCTTGCGGGAGGCCCAAGAGACCCAGTACTTC | CASSLREAQETQYF
TRBD2 | TRBJ2-2 | TRBV20-1 | few | TGCAGTGCTAGAGATCCCGGGAGGGCCGGAACCGGGGAGCTGTTTTTT | CSARDPGRAGTGELFF
TRBD1 | TRBJ2-3 | TRBV18 | NA | TGTGCCAGCTCACCGGGACAGGTTCCCGATACGCAGTATTTT | CASSPGQVPDTQYF
NA | TRBJ2-5 | TRBV12-5 | NA | TGTGCTAGTGGTTTGGTAGAGGAGACCCAGTACTTC | CASGLVEETQYF
TRBD2 | TRBJ2-1 | TRBV11-2 | few | TGTGCCAGCAGCTCCGGACTAGCGGGAGAACAAAATGAGCAGTTCTTC | CASSSGLAGEQNEQFF
NA | TRBJ2-7 | TRBV28 | few | TGTGCCAGCACTACAGCCTACGAGCAGTACTTC | CASTTAYEQYF
TRBD2 | TRBJ2-1 | TRBV19 | NA | TGTGCCAGTAGTGGCGGGGGGGCCGGAGATGAGCAGTTCTTC | CASSGGGAGDEQFF
NA | TRBJ2-7 | TRBV12-3/TRBV12-4 | few | TGTGCCAGCAGTTTGGGGGAGTACGAGCAGTACTTC | CASSLGEYEQYF
TRBD1 | TRBJ1-6 | TRBV12-3/TRBV12-4 | few | TGTGCCAGCACCGAGACAGGGGGCAATTCACCCCTCCACTTT | CASTETGGNSPLHF
NA | TRBJ2-1 | TRBV29-1 | NA | TGCAGCGCCCTACGGGAGTTTTCCTACAATGAGCAGTTCTTC | CSALREFSYNEQFF
TRBD1 | TRBJ1-4 | TRBV28 | few | TGTGCCAGCAGTCCCCGGGACAGGGTGCGGGAAAAACTGTTTTTT | CASSPRDRVREKLFF
NA | TRBJ2-1 | TRBV7-2 | many | TGTGCCAGCAGCTTTCGGGGGCCTCAACAATATGAGCAGTTCTTC | CASSFRGPQQYEQFF
TRBD2 | TRBJ2-1 | TRBV7-3 | NA | TGTGCCAGCAGCTCATTAGCGGGTCGAAGCAATGAGCAGTTCTTC | CASSSLAGRSNEQFF
NA | TRBJ1-5 | TRBV7-2 | many | TGTGCCAGCAGCTCTGGACCGATTAGCAATCAGCCCCAGCATTTT | CASSSGPISNQPQHF
NA | TRBJ2-1 | TRBV7-6 | few | TGTGCCAGCAGAACCCGCGCAGGGAATGAGCAGTTCTTC | CASRTRAGNEQFF